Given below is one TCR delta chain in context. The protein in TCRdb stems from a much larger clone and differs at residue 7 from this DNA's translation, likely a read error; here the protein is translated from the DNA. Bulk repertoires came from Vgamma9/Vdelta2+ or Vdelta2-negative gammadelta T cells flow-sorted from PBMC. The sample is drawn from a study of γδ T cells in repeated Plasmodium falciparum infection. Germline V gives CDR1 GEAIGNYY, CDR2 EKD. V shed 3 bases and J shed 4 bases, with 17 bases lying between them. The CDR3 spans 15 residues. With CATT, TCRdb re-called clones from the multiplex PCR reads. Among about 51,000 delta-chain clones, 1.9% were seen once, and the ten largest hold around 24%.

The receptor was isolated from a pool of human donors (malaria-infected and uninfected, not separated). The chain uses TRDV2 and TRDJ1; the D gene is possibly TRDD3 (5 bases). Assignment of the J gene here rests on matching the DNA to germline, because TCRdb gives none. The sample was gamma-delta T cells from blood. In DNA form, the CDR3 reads TGTGCCTGTGACGCAGTAAGGGATCCGGGCGATAAACTCATCTTT. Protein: CACDAVRDPGDKLIF.